This TCR beta chain stems from a study of OX40 agonist ivuxolimab in advanced cancers. Study context: With ivuxolimab, an agonistic anti-OX40 (CD134) antibody, patients were treated. General study results and limits: Some nonresponders additionally presented with little normalized T-cell clonal expansion.

Sequencing used immunoSEQ multiplex PCR; TCRdb keeps in-frame clones, though not all of them. The sample has over 75,000 clones, approximately 91% seen once; the top ten hold 0.33%. A note on this clone: Its antigen is currently unknown.

J lost 6 bases, V lost 4 bases, and 10 bases had no gene match. This CDR3 has 15 residues. Per the germline V gene, CDR1 is SQVTM and CDR2 is ANQGSEA. Source: CD4+ or CD8+ T cells sorted from blood, taken in a trial of the OX40 agonist ivuxolimab. The rearrangement uses TRBV29-1 and TRBJ2-7; the match to TRBD2 covers 12 bases. This TCR was recovered from an adult with an advanced solid tumor such as melanoma, head and neck, liver or kidney cancer. The CDR3 DNA sequence: TGCAGCGTTGGACTAGCGGGAGATCGAGTTGGCGAGCAGTACTTC. Translated, it gives CSVGLAGDRVGEQYF.